This T cell receptor (beta chain) emerged from a study of blood T cell repertoires in COVID-19. About the study: The United States, Italy and Spain were the sources of the acute and convalescent COVID-19 samples.

Profiled with immunoSEQ multiplex PCR; TCRdb holds only in-frame clones, not every one. The sample records 200,000 to 250,000 clones, roughly 81% being singletons. V was pared by 3 bases and J by 6 bases, with 7 bases of the junction left unmatched. The CDR3 has 14 residues. Germline V gene data show CDR1 as KGHDR and CDR2 as SFDVKD. This clonotype was sampled from a man between 50 and 59 years old who had recovered from COVID-19. The chain links TRBV24-1 to TRBJ2-7; 7 nucleotides match TRBD1. Source material: peripheral blood. This chain's CDR3 is CATSDAWDSSEQYF. The CDR3 DNA sequence: TGTGCCACCAGTGATGCATGGGACAGTTCCGAGCAGTACTTC.